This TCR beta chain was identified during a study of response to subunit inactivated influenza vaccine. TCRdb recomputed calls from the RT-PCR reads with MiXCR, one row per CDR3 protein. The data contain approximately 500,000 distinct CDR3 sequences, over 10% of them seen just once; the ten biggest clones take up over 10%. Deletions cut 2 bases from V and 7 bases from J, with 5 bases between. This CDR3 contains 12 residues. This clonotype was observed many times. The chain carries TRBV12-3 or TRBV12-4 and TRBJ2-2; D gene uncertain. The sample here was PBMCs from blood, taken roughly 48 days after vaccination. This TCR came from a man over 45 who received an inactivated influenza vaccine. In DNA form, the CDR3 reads TGTGCCAGCAGTTTAAGTGGCGGGGAGCTGTTTTTT. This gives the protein CASSLSGGELFF.